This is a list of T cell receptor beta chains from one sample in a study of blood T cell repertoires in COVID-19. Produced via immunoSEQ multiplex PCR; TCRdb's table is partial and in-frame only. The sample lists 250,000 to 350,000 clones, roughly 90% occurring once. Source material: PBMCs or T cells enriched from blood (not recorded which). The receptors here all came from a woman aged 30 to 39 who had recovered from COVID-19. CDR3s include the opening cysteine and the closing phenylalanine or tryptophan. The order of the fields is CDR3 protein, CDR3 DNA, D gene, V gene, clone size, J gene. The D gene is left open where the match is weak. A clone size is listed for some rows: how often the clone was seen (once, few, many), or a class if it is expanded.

CDR3aa: CASSSKPGANTGELFF
CDR3nt: TGTGCCAGCTCATCGAAACCGGGTGCGAACACCGGGGAGCTGTTTTTT
d_gene: -
v_gene: TRBV18
abundance: -
j_gene: TRBJ2-2

CDR3aa: CASSWGIGDYTEAFF
CDR3nt: TGTGCCAGCAGTTGGGGCATAGGGGACTACACTGAAGCTTTCTTT
d_gene: -
v_gene: TRBV7-9
abundance: -
j_gene: TRBJ1-1

CDR3aa: CASSPGQGTNQPQHF
CDR3nt: TGTGCCAGTAGTCCGGGACAGGGTACCAATCAGCCCCAGCATTTT
d_gene: TRBD1
v_gene: TRBV19
abundance: -
j_gene: TRBJ1-5

CDR3aa: CASSPAVTVAYEQYF
CDR3nt: TGTGCCAGCAGCCCCGCGGTGACAGTTGCCTACGAGCAGTACTTC
d_gene: -
v_gene: TRBV7-8
abundance: -
j_gene: TRBJ2-7

CDR3aa: CASSSFPDREAFF
CDR3nt: TGTGCCAGCAGTTCCTTCCCGGACAGGGAAGCTTTCTTT
d_gene: TRBD1
v_gene: TRBV12-3/TRBV12-4
abundance: -
j_gene: TRBJ1-1

CDR3aa: CASSPSTDTQYF
CDR3nt: TGTGCCAGCAGCCCAAGCACAGATACGCAGTATTTT
d_gene: -
v_gene: TRBV7-9
abundance: -
j_gene: TRBJ2-3

CDR3aa: CASSQARGYTF
CDR3nt: TGTGCCAGCAGCCAAGCGCGGGGCTACACCTTC
d_gene: -
v_gene: TRBV5-7
abundance: -
j_gene: TRBJ1-2

CDR3aa: CASSLLAGEPRETQYF
CDR3nt: TGTGCCAGCAGCCTCCTAGCGGGGGAGCCCCGAGAGACCCAGTACTTC
d_gene: TRBD2
v_gene: TRBV6-2/TRBV6-3
abundance: -
j_gene: TRBJ2-5

CDR3aa: CASSINPVCSGRKSRTGELFF
CDR3nt: TGTGCCAGCAGCATCAACCCAGTATGTAGCGGGAGAAAGTCTCGCACCGGGGAGCTGTTTTTT
d_gene: -
v_gene: TRBV21-1
abundance: -
j_gene: TRBJ2-2

CDR3aa: CASSLTWDSNYGYTF
CDR3nt: TGTGCCAGCAGCTTAACCTGGGACAGCAACTATGGCTACACCTTC
d_gene: TRBD1
v_gene: TRBV7-8
abundance: -
j_gene: TRBJ1-2

CDR3aa: CASSTPPRETQYF
CDR3nt: TGTGCCAGTAGCACCCCCCCCCGGGAGACCCAGTACTTC
d_gene: -
v_gene: TRBV19
abundance: once
j_gene: TRBJ2-5

CDR3aa: CASSLGAGDGYTF
CDR3nt: TGTGCCAGCAGCTTGGGTGCAGGGGATGGCTACACCTTC
d_gene: -
v_gene: TRBV5-4
abundance: once
j_gene: TRBJ1-2

CDR3aa: CASSFRSLAATTGELFF
CDR3nt: TGTGCCAGCAGCTTCCGATCCTTAGCGGCGACTACCGGGGAGCTGTTTTTT
d_gene: -
v_gene: TRBV13
abundance: -
j_gene: TRBJ2-2

CDR3aa: CASSFAQENEKLFF
CDR3nt: TGTGCCAGCAGTTTCGCACAGGAGAATGAAAAACTGTTTTTT
d_gene: -
v_gene: TRBV28
abundance: -
j_gene: TRBJ1-4

CDR3aa: CASSPGFGGTSRPEAFF
CDR3nt: TGTGCCAGCAGCCCAGGTTTCGGGGGTACGTCTCGCCCTGAAGCTTTCTTT
d_gene: -
v_gene: TRBV7-3
abundance: -
j_gene: TRBJ1-1

CDR3aa: CATSDSGLLEQFF
CDR3nt: TGTGCCACCAGTGATTCGGGACTATTGGAGCAGTTCTTC
d_gene: TRBD2
v_gene: TRBV24-1
abundance: -
j_gene: TRBJ2-1

CDR3aa: CASSKEAGYEQYF
CDR3nt: TGTGCCAGCAGCAAAGAGGCGGGGTACGAGCAGTACTTC
d_gene: -
v_gene: TRBV21-1
abundance: -
j_gene: TRBJ2-7

CDR3aa: CASSPSLAGVSYNEQFF
CDR3nt: TGCGCCAGCAGCCCTTCCTTAGCGGGAGTATCCTACAATGAGCAGTTCTTC
d_gene: TRBD2
v_gene: TRBV5-1
abundance: -
j_gene: TRBJ2-1

CDR3aa: CASSQGGNTEAFF
CDR3nt: TGTGCCAGCAGCCAGGGTGGGAACACTGAAGCTTTCTTT
d_gene: -
v_gene: TRBV6-5
abundance: once
j_gene: TRBJ1-1

CDR3aa: CATIRREHSYNEQFF
CDR3nt: TGTGCCACCATTCGGCGGGAGCACTCCTACAATGAGCAGTTCTTC
d_gene: TRBD2
v_gene: TRBV28
abundance: -
j_gene: TRBJ2-1

CDR3aa: CASSLSSTDTQYF
CDR3nt: TGTGCCAGCAGTTTATCTTCGACAGATACGCAGTATTTT
d_gene: -
v_gene: TRBV27
abundance: -
j_gene: TRBJ2-3

CDR3aa: CASSSSRSSYNEQFF
CDR3nt: TGTGCCAGCAGCTCTAGCCGAAGCTCCTACAATGAGCAGTTCTTC
d_gene: -
v_gene: TRBV7-2
abundance: -
j_gene: TRBJ2-1

CDR3aa: CASSWAGGSIYEQYF
CDR3nt: TGTGCCAGCAGTTGGGCAGGGGGGTCGATCTACGAGCAGTACTTC
d_gene: -
v_gene: TRBV6-2/TRBV6-3
abundance: -
j_gene: TRBJ2-7

CDR3aa: CAIKHSAGAYEQYF
CDR3nt: TGTGCCATCAAACATTCGGCGGGAGCCTACGAGCAGTACTTC
d_gene: TRBD2
v_gene: TRBV28
abundance: -
j_gene: TRBJ2-7

CDR3aa: CASSLESGRGNTEAFF
CDR3nt: TGTGCCAGCAGCTTAGAATCAGGCAGGGGGAACACTGAAGCTTTCTTT
d_gene: -
v_gene: TRBV11-3
abundance: -
j_gene: TRBJ1-1

CDR3aa: CASSIGQGYNYGYTF
CDR3nt: TGTGCCAGTAGTATCGGCCAGGGGTATAACTATGGCTACACCTTC
d_gene: -
v_gene: TRBV19
abundance: -
j_gene: TRBJ1-2

CDR3aa: CASSFIGEETQYF
CDR3nt: TGCGCCAGCAGCTTTATAGGGGAAGAGACCCAGTACTTC
d_gene: -
v_gene: TRBV5-1
abundance: -
j_gene: TRBJ2-5

CDR3aa: CASSNGLADKYEQYF
CDR3nt: TGTGCCAGCAGCAACGGACTAGCGGATAAATACGAGCAGTACTTC
d_gene: TRBD2
v_gene: TRBV6-5
abundance: few
j_gene: TRBJ2-7